The 17 T cell receptor beta chains below come from one sample, sequenced in a study of CD8 T cells in Susac syndrome. It was with random hexamers that roughly 0.45 to 1 ug RNA was reverse transcribed. TCRdb reanalysed the immunoSEQ multiplex PCR reads using MiXCR and keeps one entry per CDR3 protein. The table lists about 140,000 distinct CDR3 sequences, roughly 94% of them singletons. Sequenced input: CD4+ T cells from PBMCs. The source is a human donor in good health.

The chain is built from TRBV2 and TRBJ2-7; D uncertain. Per the germline V gene, CDR1 is SNHLY and CDR2 is FYNNEI. V gave up 5 bases and J gave up 6 bases, with 11 bases separating them. This CDR3 comprises 12 residues. The CDR3 is CASSIERIEQYF. CDR3 DNA: TGTGCCAGCAGTATCGAGAGGATCGAGCAGTACTTC.

The rearrangement links TRBV5-1 to TRBJ2-7; D may be TRBD1 (5 bases). CDR3 size: 14 residues. Germline V lookup: CDR1 SGHRS, CDR2 YFSETQ. The V end was cut by 3 bases, the J end by 0 bases, with 10 bases between. Written as DNA, the CDR3 is TGCGCCAGCAGCTCCCAGGGTAGCTCCTACGAGCAGTACTTC. The encoded protein is CASSSQGSSYEQYF.

The rearrangement joins TRBV6-4 to TRBJ1-2; 8 bases map to TRBD1. The germline gives CDR1 MRHNA, CDR2 SNTAGT. After removal of 0 bases from V and 8 bases from J, the junction contained 14 bases not matched to a gene. This CDR3 is built from 17 residues. Here the CDR3 DNA reads TGTGCCAGCAGTGACTCCGCAGGGGGCGGTCGGTTCGCCGGCTACACCTTC. It translates to CASSDSAGGGRFAGYTF.

Written as DNA, the CDR3 is TGTGCCAGCAGCCCATTCTCCGGACAGGGCCACGAGCAGTACTTC. Its translation: CASSPFSGQGHEQYF. The chain links TRBV3-1 to TRBJ2-7; TRBD1 matches 8 bases. The trim removed 4 bases at V and 5 bases at J, leaving 10 bases unmatched. The germline CDR1 and CDR2 sequences are LGHDT and YNNKEL (reference sequence). The CDR3 totals 15 residues.

This clonotype has only one observation. The J gene is TRBJ2-7, the V gene TRBV18; a weak D match, TRBD1 (6 bases). Trimming took 3 bases from V and 3 from J, leaving 12 bases between them. Looked up from germline, CDR1 is KGHSH and CDR2 is LQKENI. CDR3 length: 14 residues. The CDR3 protein is CASSPAQGNYEQYF. The DNA of the CDR3 is TGTGCCAGCTCACCGGCACAGGGCAACTACGAGCAGTACTTC.

The genes are TRBV10-3 and TRBJ1-2; 7 bases are a match to TRBD1. Germline V gene data show CDR1 as ENHRY and CDR2 as SYGVKD. The CDR3 contains 15 residues. The trim removed 2 bases at V and 6 bases at J, leaving 9 bases unmatched. The CDR3 is CAISEPQQGGNGYTF. Here the CDR3 DNA reads TGTGCCATCAGTGAGCCGCAGCAGGGGGGCAATGGCTACACCTTC.

The rearrangement links TRBV9 to TRBJ2-7, with 7 nucleotides matching TRBD2. In germline, CDR1 is SGDLS, CDR2 YYNGEE. The CDR3 has 13 amino acids. V lost 1 base and J lost 3; bases outside the gene matches: 1. The chain's CDR3 is CASSVRTSYEQYF. In DNA, the CDR3 is TGTGCCAGCAGCGTACGGACTAGCTACGAGCAGTACTTC. Full variable domain (remainder filled in from reference TRBV9 and TRBJ2-7): DSGVTQTPKHLITATGQRVTLRCSPRSGDLSVYWYQQSLDQGLQFLIQYYNGEERAKGNILERFSAQQFPDLHSELNLSSLELGDSALYFCASSVRTSYEQYFGPGTRLTVT.

The genes are TRBV12-3 or TRBV12-4 and TRBJ2-1; a possible D gene is TRBD2 (5 bases). The CDR3 has 15 residues. V lost 3 bases, J lost 8 bases, and 17 bases lay in between. CDR3 sequence: CASSFDGKGDDEQFF. CDR3 DNA sequence: TGTGCCAGCAGTTTTGACGGGAAGGGAGACGATGAGCAGTTCTTC.

CDR3: CASSQQGASNQPQHF. The CDR3 DNA reads as TGTGCCAGCAGCCAGCAGGGGGCAAGCAATCAGCCCCAGCATTTT. The chain links TRBV3-1 to TRBJ1-5; 8 bases align to TRBD1. From germline, CDR1 is LGHDT and CDR2 YNNKEL (reference sequence). This CDR3 has 15 amino acids. The V segment lost 3 bases and the J segment 1 base; nucleotides outside the gene matches: 2. Full variable domain (remainder filled in from reference TRBV3-1 and TRBJ1-5): DTAVSQTPKYLVTQMGNDKSIKCEQNLGHDTMYWYKQDSKKFLKIMFSYNNKELIINETVPNRFSPKSPDKAHLNLHINSLELGDSAVYFCASSQQGASNQPQHFGDGTRLSIL.

This chain joins TRBV5-1 and TRBJ1-2; 7 bases agree with TRBD1. In germline, CDR1 is SGHRS, CDR2 YFSETQ. CDR3 size: 15 residues. V dropped 2 bases and J dropped 7; count of bases not matched to a gene: 11. The chain's CDR3 is CASSFRDSGGRGYTF. The CDR3 region has the DNA TGCGCCAGCAGCTTCCGGGACAGTGGGGGACGTGGCTACACCTTC.

The rearrangement links TRBV9 to TRBJ1-2, with 9 bases lining up with TRBD1. Trimming took 0 bases from V and 0 from J; bases not matched to a gene: 9. The CDR3 has 18 residues. Looked up from germline, CDR1 is SGDLS and CDR2 is YYNGEE. The CDR3 DNA sequence: TGTGCCAGCAGCGTAGTGACCGGGACAGGGCCTTCTAACTATGGCTACACCTTC. Translation: CASSVVTGTGPSNYGYTF.

The table lists this clonotype with a count of one. J is TRBJ2-5 and V is TRBV19; 8 bases fit TRBD2. Germline trimming cut 8 bases from V and 4 bases from J; bases unmatched to any gene: 9. The CDR3 contains 14 residues. Looked up from germline, CDR1 is LNHDA and CDR2 is SQIVND (reference sequence). The CDR3 DNA sequence: TGTGCCAGTCAAGCGGGAGCTCTCCCAGAGACCCAGTACTTC. It yields the protein CASQAGALPETQYF. Supplemented by reference TRBV19 and TRBJ2-5, the full variable domain reads DGGITQSPKYLFRKEGQNVTLSCEQNLNHDAMYWYRQDPGQGLRLIYYSQIVNDFQKGDIAEGYSVSREKKESFPLTVTSAQKNPTAFYLCASQAGALPETQYFGPGTRLLVL.

This clonotype was detected only once. The chain couples TRBV2 to TRBJ2-6, with a tentative D call TRBD1 (5 bases). Germline-derived CDR1 and CDR2 are SNHLY and FYNNEI. The length of the CDR3 is 13 residues. V lost 10 bases and J lost 0, with 7 bases in between. CDR3 coding DNA: TGTGCCACCGACAGCTCTGGGGCCAACGTCCTGACTTTC. It specifies CATDSSGANVLTF.

The gene calls are TRBV28 and TRBJ2-3; 8 nucleotides align to TRBD1. The CDR3 sequence is 15 residues long. Per germline, CDR1 MDHEN and CDR2 SYDVKM. Trimming took 5 bases from V and 3 from J; bases not matched to a gene: 7. CDR3 bases: TGTGCCAGCAGTGCCTCCGGGACAGGTACAGATACGCAGTATTTT. It translates to CASSASGTGTDTQYF.

This clonotype was observed a single time. The chain couples TRBV12-3 or TRBV12-4 to TRBJ2-1, with D unresolved. This CDR3 spans 15 amino acids. The ends were cut back, 4 bases at V and 0 bases at J, with 10 bases in the middle. The CDR3 DNA is TGTGCCAGCAGTTGGAGCACGAGCTCCTACAATGAGCAGTTCTTC. It yields the protein CASSWSTSSYNEQFF.

V is TRBV9 and J is TRBJ2-4, with D unclear. Between the trimmed V and J ends, which lost 3 bases and 0 bases, there was a span of 7 bases. The CDR3 is 14 residues long. The germline V gene encodes CDR1 SGDLS and CDR2 YYNGEE. The CDR3 loop reads CASSDQLAKNIQYF. CDR3 DNA sequence: TGTGCCAGCAGCGACCAGTTAGCCAAAAACATTCAGTACTTC.

The V gene is TRBV12-3 or TRBV12-4, the J gene TRBJ2-7; maybe TRBD2 (5 bases). V was cut by 3 bases and J by 1 base, with 16 bases left in between. This CDR3 has 16 amino acids. The DNA for the CDR3 is TGTGCCAGCAGTTTCACCAGCGGAGTAGGTTCCTACGAGCAGTACTTC. It translates to CASSFTSGVGSYEQYF.